This is a list of T cell receptor beta chains from one sample in a study of breast tumors, draining lymph nodes, adjacent tissues. TCRdb itself ran the multiplex PCR reads through MiXCR, one entry per CDR3 protein. The sample holds about 130,000 distinct CDR3 sequences, about 20% seen once. The material sequenced was axillary lymph node tissue. The receptors derive from a female donor with breast cancer. Some clones in this sample may be carry-over from other donors' samples. CDR3s include the opening cysteine and the closing phenylalanine or tryptophan. D genes are given only for firm matches. The size field is filled for only some rows; it gives once, few, many or a size class.

TRBV20-1	TRBJ2-7	many	TRBD2	TGCAGTGCTAGAGCGGGACTAGCGGGGACCCTTAGCTCCTACGAGCAGTACTTC	CSARAGLAGTLSSYEQYF
TRBV27	TRBJ2-1	few	NA	TGTGCCAGCAGTTTAGGCAGGGGCAATGAGCAGTTCTTC	CASSLGRGNEQFF
TRBV5-1	TRBJ2-2	many	NA	TGCGCCAGCAGCAAGACAGCGAACACCGGGGAGCTGTTTTTT	CASSKTANTGELFF
TRBV28	TRBJ2-5	NA	TRBD2	TGTGCCAGCAGTTCTCGCCCCGGGGGGGTGACCCAGTACTTC	CASSSRPGGVTQYF
TRBV19	TRBJ2-7	NA	TRBD2	TGTGCCAGTAGTCCCACTACGGGACTAGCTTACGAGCAGTACTTC	CASSPTTGLAYEQYF
TRBV12-5	TRBJ2-1	NA	TRBD2	TGTGCTAGTGGTTTGGTTAGCGACACTAGCGGGAGGCCCTCCTACAATGAGCTGTTCTTC	CASGLVSDTSGRPSYNELFF
TRBV20-1	TRBJ2-7	many	TRBD1	TGCAGTGCTAACAGGGGGGTTTACGAGCAGTACTTC	CSANRGVYEQYF
TRBV30	TRBJ2-1	NA	NA	TGTGCCTGGAGTCTTGTTAACCCCCCTTACAATGAGCAGTTCTTC	CAWSLVNPPYNEQFF
TRBV6-5	TRBJ2-7	NA	TRBD1	TGTGCCAGTGGGGACAGAAGCTCCTACGAGCAGTACTTC	CASGDRSSYEQYF
TRBV24-1	TRBJ2-3	many	TRBD1	TGTGCCACCAGTGAGACCGGGACAGGGAACACAGATACGCAGTATTTT	CATSETGTGNTDTQYF
TRBV5-1	TRBJ2-2	many	NA	TGCGCCAGCAGCTTGGGACAAAAGAACACCGGGGAGCTGTTTTTT	CASSLGQKNTGELFF
TRBV5-1	TRBJ2-4	once	NA	TGCGCCAGCAGCTTAGGCGCATTTATAGCCAAAAACATTCAGTACTTC	CASSLGAFIAKNIQYF
TRBV4-2	TRBJ2-5	many	NA	TGTGCCAGCAGCCAATCGACAGTTTACCAAGAGACCCAGTACTTC	CASSQSTVYQETQYF
TRBV19	TRBJ2-2	few	TRBD2	TGTGCCAGTAGTCTAGCGGGAGGGCGCACCGGGGAGCTGTTTTTT	CASSLAGGRTGELFF
TRBV5-6	TRBJ1-3	many	TRBD1	TGTGCCAGCAGCCCCCGGGACAGTCGAAGAAACACCATATATTTT	CASSPRDSRRNTIYF
TRBV28	TRBJ1-5	NA	NA	TGTGCCAGCAGTTTACGAATCAAGCCCCAGCATTTT	CASSLRIKPQHF
TRBV29-1	TRBJ2-1	many	TRBD2	TGCAGCGTTGGGGGGTCTAGCGGGACCTACAATGAGCAGTTCTTC	CSVGGSSGTYNEQFF
TRBV4-2	TRBJ1-5	many	TRBD1	TGTGCCAGCAGCCCCGGGACAGGGAATAGCAATCAGCCCCAGCATTTT	CASSPGTGNSNQPQHF
TRBV11-3	TRBJ2-1	many	TRBD1	TGTGCCAGCAGTTTTACAACGGGACAGGGATCCTACAATGAGCAGTTCTTC	CASSFTTGQGSYNEQFF
TRBV4-2	TRBJ2-3	many	TRBD2	TGTGCCAGCAGCCAAGGGGACTACTCAGATACGCAGTATTTT	CASSQGDYSDTQYF
TRBV12-3/TRBV12-4	TRBJ1-6	many	NA	TGTGCCAGCAGTTTAGGGGCGGAGAATTCACCCCTCCACTTT	CASSLGAENSPLHF
TRBV7-2	TRBJ2-7	many	NA	TGTGCCAGCAGCCCGGAGGGTCGTGGGGAGCAGTACTTC	CASSPEGRGEQYF
TRBV19	TRBJ1-5	NA	NA	TGTGCCAGCACAGTATTGGGTTTAGGGCAGCCCCAGCATTTT	CASTVLGLGQPQHF
TRBV3-1	TRBJ2-7	NA	TRBD1	TGTGCCACCGGGACAGTCTACAAGCAGTACTTC	CATGTVYKQYF
TRBV5-1	TRBJ2-7	NA	TRBD2	TGCGCCAGCAGCCCCTGGGGGGGGACTAGGGATTTGTACGAGCAGTACTTC	CASSPWGGTRDLYEQYF
TRBV29-1	TRBJ2-3	many	NA	TGCAGCGTGTCTGGGACCACAGATACGCAGTATTTT	CSVSGTTDTQYF
TRBV20-1	TRBJ2-5	many	NA	TGCAGTGGGGGACTGGGACAAGAGACCCAGTACTTC	CSGGLGQETQYF
TRBV4-3	TRBJ2-1	few	TRBD2	TGCGCCAGCAGCCTTGGACTAGCTCAAAAAAATGAGCAGTTCTTC	CASSLGLAQKNEQFF
TRBV20-1	TRBJ1-2	many	NA	TGCAGTGCTCCAAGGGGGGGGCTAGGCTACACCTTC	CSAPRGGLGYTF
TRBV9	TRBJ2-2	many	NA	TGTGCCAGCAGCGTAGACCGGACCAGGGACACCGGGGAGCTGTTTTTT	CASSVDRTRDTGELFF
TRBV6-5	TRBJ2-7	many	TRBD1	TGTGCCAGCAGCCCCAACAGGGGGTACGAGCAGTACTTC	CASSPNRGYEQYF
TRBV19	TRBJ2-1	many	TRBD1	TGTGCCAGTAGTATAGATCTGGTAGGGACAGATAACAATGAGCAGTTCTTC	CASSIDLVGTDNNEQFF
TRBV4-2	TRBJ2-3	many	NA	TGTGCCAGCAGCCAACATACTTCCGTGATGGTCACAGATACGCAGTATTTT	CASSQHTSVMVTDTQYF
TRBV2	TRBJ1-6	many	TRBD1	TGTGCCAGCACGGACAGGGGGCTCTATAATTCACCCCTCCACTTT	CASTDRGLYNSPLHF
TRBV2	TRBJ2-5	many	NA	TGTGCCAGCAGTGTGACGTTGGAGACCCAGTACTTC	CASSVTLETQYF
TRBV11-2	TRBJ2-5	NA	NA	TGTGCCAGCAGCACAGCTGCCGGAACAGGGTCTGAGACCCAGTACTTC	CASSTAAGTGSETQYF
TRBV3-1	TRBJ2-2	NA	NA	TGTGCCAGCAGCCAAGCAACCGGGGAGCTGTTTTTT	CASSQATGELFF